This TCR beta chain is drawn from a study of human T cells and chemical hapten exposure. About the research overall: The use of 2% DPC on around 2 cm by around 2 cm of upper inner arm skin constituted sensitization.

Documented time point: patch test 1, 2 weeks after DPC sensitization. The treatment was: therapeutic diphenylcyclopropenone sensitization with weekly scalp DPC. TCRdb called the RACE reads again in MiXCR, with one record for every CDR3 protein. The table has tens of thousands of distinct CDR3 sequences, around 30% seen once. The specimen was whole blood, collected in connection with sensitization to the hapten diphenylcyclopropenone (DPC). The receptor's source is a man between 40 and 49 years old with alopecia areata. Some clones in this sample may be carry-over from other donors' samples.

CDR3 sequence: CASNLRVNPSEAFF. The CDR3 DNA reads TGTGCCAGCAATCTCAGGGTGAACCCCTCTGAAGCTTTCTTT. The chain couples TRBV2 to TRBJ1-1, with D tentatively TRBD1 (5 bases). Trimming pared 7 bases from V and 6 bases from J, leaving 18 bases between. CDR1 SNHLY and CDR2 FYNNEI come from the germline V gene. The length of the CDR3 is 14 residues.